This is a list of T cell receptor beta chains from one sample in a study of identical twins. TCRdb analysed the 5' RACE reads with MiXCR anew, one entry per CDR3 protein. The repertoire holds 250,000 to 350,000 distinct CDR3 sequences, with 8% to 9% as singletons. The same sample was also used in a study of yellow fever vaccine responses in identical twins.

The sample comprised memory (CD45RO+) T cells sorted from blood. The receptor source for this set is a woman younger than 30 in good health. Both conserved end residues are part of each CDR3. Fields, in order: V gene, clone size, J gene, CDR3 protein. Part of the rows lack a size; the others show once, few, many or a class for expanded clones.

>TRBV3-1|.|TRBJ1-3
CASSHRGQGLLSGNTIYF
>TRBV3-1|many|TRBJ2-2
CASSPGTSGNTGELFF
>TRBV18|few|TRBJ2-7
CASSPAGSSYEQYF
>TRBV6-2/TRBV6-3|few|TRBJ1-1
CASSYLKIGTEAFF
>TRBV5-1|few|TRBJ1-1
CASSAHTGASTEAFF
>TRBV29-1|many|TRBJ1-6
CSVSGGNNSPLHF
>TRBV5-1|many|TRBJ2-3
CASEGTGQDTQYF
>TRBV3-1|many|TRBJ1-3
CASSLRTGGGGNTIYF
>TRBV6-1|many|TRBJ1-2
CASTGYGYTF
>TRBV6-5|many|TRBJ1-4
CASSYSGRGEKLFF
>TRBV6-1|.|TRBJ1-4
CASSEGQGSNEKLFF
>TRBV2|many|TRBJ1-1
CASVLGVEDTEAFF
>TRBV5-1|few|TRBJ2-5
CASSLTLGLAGGRYQETQYF
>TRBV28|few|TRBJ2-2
CASSYGISTGELFF
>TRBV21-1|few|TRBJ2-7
CASSKVGLAGDISYEQYF